Shown below are 20 T cell receptor beta chains from a single sample sequenced in a study of human T cells and chemical hapten exposure. Described time point: patch test 1, 2 weeks after DPC sensitization. Indicated treatment: therapeutic diphenylcyclopropenone sensitization with weekly scalp DPC. From the RACE reads, TCRdb called clonotypes with MiXCR, one entry per CDR3 protein. Here the sample spans some 170,000 distinct CDR3 sequences, more than 20% being singletons. This sample comprised whole blood, obtained in connection with sensitization to the hapten diphenylcyclopropenone (DPC). Source of these receptors: a woman in her forties or fifties with alopecia areata. Some clones in this sample may be carry-over from other donors' samples.

This clonotype was counted only a few times. The V call is TRBV6-2 or TRBV6-3, the J call TRBJ2-2; no clear D. The length of the CDR3 is 14 residues. V lost 5 bases to trimming and J lost 4 bases, with 11 bases between them. Germline V gene lookup returns CDR1 MNHEY and CDR2 SVGEGT. This chain's CDR3 is CASSDVGATGELFF. DNA of the CDR3: TGTGCCAGCAGTGACGTAGGAGCCACCGGGGAGCTGTTTTTT.

This clonotype has only a few counts. At one of its ends the junction is not consistent with the germline gene, which may arise from a read error. The rearrangement uses TRBV29-1 and TRBJ2-5; unclear D gene. The length of the CDR3 is 11 residues. Per the germline V gene, CDR1 is SQVTM and CDR2 is ANQGSEA. The CDR3 loop is CSVPDQETQYF. The CDR3 coding sequence is TGCAGCGTTCCAGACCAGGAGACCCAGTACTTC.

This clonotype was counted only a few times. This chain connects TRBV5-1 to TRBJ2-7; the D call may be TRBD1 or TRBD2 (5 bases each). Per germline, CDR1 SGHRS and CDR2 YFSETQ. V was shortened by 1 base and J by 7 bases, with 18 bases between the two germline ends. The CDR3 totals 15 residues. CDR3 loop: CASSLRQGAEYEQYF. CDR3 DNA: TGCGCCAGCAGCTTGAGGCAGGGAGCAGAGTATGAGCAGTACTTC.

There are a few counts of this clonotype. The rearrangement joins TRBV10-3 to TRBJ2-2, with 7 bases that match TRBD1. Per germline, CDR1 ENHRY and CDR2 SYGVKD. The CDR3 has 15 residues. V trimming: 6 bases; J trimming: 0 bases; junction bases outside the gene matches: 4. The CDR3 DNA reads TGTGCCATCAGATACGACAGGGCGAACACCGGGGAGCTGTTTTTT. Translating it yields CAIRYDRANTGELFF.

V and J are TRBV20-1 and TRBJ2-5; maybe TRBD1 (6 bases). This CDR3 is 15 amino acids long. Trimming cost V 0 bases and J 5 bases, with 16 bases left between them. Looked up from germline, CDR1 is DFQATT and CDR2 is SNEGSKA (reference sequence). CDR3 nucleotides: TGCAGTGCTAGAGAGTTGGGGGCCTACCGGGAGACCCAGTACTTC. Translated: CSARELGAYRETQYF.

This clonotype was picked up a small number of times. The chain has TRBV10-2 and TRBJ2-7, with no clear D. CDR1 is WSHSY and CDR2 is SAAADI in the germline V gene. Trimming shortened V by 5 bases and J by 4 bases, and 9 bases separated the two germline ends. The CDR3 covers 12 residues. CDR3 region: CASSTPQYEQYF. The CDR3 bases are TGCGCCAGCAGTACCCCCCAATACGAGCAGTACTTC.

The chain links TRBV20-1 to TRBJ2-5; perhaps TRBD2 as D (5 bases). This CDR3 has 13 residues. The germline V gene encodes CDR1 DFQATT and CDR2 SNEGSKA (reference sequence). V was shortened by 0 bases and J by 4 bases, with 9 bases between the two germline ends. The CDR3 here is CSARDSGVETQYF. CDR3 bases: TGCAGTGCTAGAGATTCCGGGGTAGAGACCCAGTACTTC.

At least ten counts were recorded for this clonotype. CDR3 in amino acids: CSVAAGGGSNQPQHF. The CDR3 nucleotides are TGCAGCGTTGCAGCAGGGGGAGGAAGCAATCAGCCCCAGCATTTT. This chain uses TRBV29-1 with TRBJ1-5, with 7 bases matching TRBD1. V lost 4 bases to trimming and J lost 1 base; unmatched junction nucleotides: 7. Germline V gives CDR1 SQVTM, CDR2 ANQGSEA. The CDR3 has 15 amino acids.

There are a few counts of this clonotype. The CDR3 DNA reads as TGTGCCAGCAGCCAAGTGGACCAGTACAATGAGCAGTTCTTC. This gives the protein CASSQVDQYNEQFF. The chain employs TRBV3-1 and TRBJ2-1; D ambiguous. V lost 1 base, J lost 4 bases, and 8 bases lay in between. CDR1 is LGHDT, CDR2 YNNKEL, per germline (reference sequence). The CDR3 runs 14 residues.

This clonotype has a handful of counts. The rearrangement uses TRBV20-1 and TRBJ1-1; 9 nucleotides match TRBD1. The CDR3 runs to 12 residues. Germline V lookup: CDR1 DFQATT, CDR2 SNEGSKA (reference sequence). V shed 4 bases, J shed 6 bases, and the junction held 3 bases outside the gene matches. The DNA of the CDR3 is TGCAGTGCTAAGACAGGGGGACCTGAAGCTTTCTTT. Translating it yields CSAKTGGPEAFF.

CDR3 amino acids: CASSLAAGGFYNEQFF. The CDR3 nucleotides read TGTGCCAGCAGCTTAGCCGCAGGGGGTTTTTACAATGAGCAGTTCTTC. The chain has TRBV11-2 and TRBJ2-1; 7 bases map to TRBD1. The V segment lost 1 base and the J segment 4 bases; nucleotides outside the gene matches: 7. Germline assignment: CDR1 SGHAT and CDR2 FQNNGV. The CDR3 contains 16 residues.

The rearrangement links TRBV2 to TRBJ2-1, with D hard to call. Germline CDR1 SNHLY, CDR2 FYNNEI. The germline V and J ends were trimmed by 0 bases and 9 bases, with 15 bases remaining between them. CDR3 size: 15 residues. This CDR3 is CASSEATGPRSEQFF. CDR3 sequence (DNA): TGTGCCAGCAGTGAAGCAACGGGCCCGAGGAGTGAGCAGTTCTTC. The entire variable domain, with the rest obtained from reference TRBV2 and TRBJ2-1, is as follows: EPEVTQTPSHQVTQMGQEVILRCVPISNHLYFYWYRQILGQKVEFLVSFYNNEISEKSEIFDDQFSVERPDGSNFTLKIRSTKLEDSAMYFCASSEATGPRSEQFFGPGTRLTVL.

The chain links TRBV29-1 to TRBJ2-5; D ambiguous. The CDR3 totals 13 residues. Germline V gene data show CDR1 as SQVTM and CDR2 as ANQGSEA. The V and J ends lost 5 bases and 4 bases respectively, with 14 bases between them. CDR3 residues: CSVSSLGGETQYF. The CDR3 DNA sequence: TGCAGCGTTTCCAGCTTGGGTGGAGAGACCCAGTACTTC.

This clonotype turned up a few times. V and J are TRBV18 and TRBJ2-1; maybe TRBD2 (5 bases). The germline CDR1 and CDR2 sequences are KGHSH and LQKENI. Trimming cost V 3 bases and J 2 bases, with 20 bases left between them. The CDR3 sequence is 18 residues long. The CDR3 DNA reads TGTGCCAGCTCACCGTCGGCGGGCTCGTTATTAACCTACAATGAGCAGTTCTTC. It yields the protein CASSPSAGSLLTYNEQFF.

Only one count was recorded for this clonotype. The chain carries TRBV5-5 and TRBJ2-5; unclear D gene. Between the trimmed V and J ends, which lost 0 bases and 0 bases, there was a span of 12 bases. Germline lookup yields CDR1 SGHKS and CDR2 YYEKEE (reference sequence). The CDR3 is made up of 16 amino acids. Here the CDR3 reads CASSLAVFTYQETQYF. CDR3 in DNA: TGTGCCAGCAGCTTGGCCGTCTTTACGTACCAAGAGACCCAGTACTTC.

This clonotype has just a few counts. The CDR3 reads CASSYYPGTGSGTEAFF. CDR3 nucleotide sequence: TGTGCCAGCAGTTACTACCCCGGGACAGGGTCGGGCACTGAAGCTTTCTTT. The J gene is TRBJ1-1, the V gene TRBV6-5, with 9 positions matching TRBD1. This CDR3 is 17 amino acids long. The germline V gene has CDR1 MNHEY and CDR2 SVGAGI. V trimming: 1 base; J trimming: 4 bases; junction bases outside the gene matches: 10.

This chain uses TRBV20-1 with TRBJ2-1; the D gene is possibly TRBD2 (6 bases). This CDR3 has 14 amino acids. Trimming took 1 base from V and 5 from J, leaving 12 bases between them. Germline CDR1 is DFQATT and CDR2 is SNEGSKA (reference sequence). CDR3 sequence: CSARVGGKHNEQFF. CDR3 nucleotides: TGCAGTGCTAGAGTTGGCGGGAAGCACAATGAGCAGTTCTTC.

The chain carries TRBV6-6 and TRBJ2-3; possibly TRBD2 for D (5 bases). This CDR3 comprises 13 residues. Between the trimmed V and J ends, which lost 6 bases and 6 bases, there was a span of 13 bases. Germline-derived CDR1 and CDR2 are MNHNY and SVGAGI (reference sequence). CDR3 sequence: CASRVVREDTQYF. Written as DNA, the CDR3 is TGTGCCAGCAGAGTAGTAAGGGAGGATACGCAGTATTTT.

The chain joins TRBV3-1 to TRBJ1-5; D gene unclear. The CDR3 runs to 15 residues. The V and J ends lost 4 bases and 0 bases respectively, with 10 bases between them. The germline V gene has CDR1 LGHDT and CDR2 YNNKEL (reference sequence). CDR3 amino acids: CASSPSVDSNQPQHF. For the CDR3, the DNA is TGTGCCAGCAGCCCGAGTGTCGATAGCAATCAGCCCCAGCATTTT.

The rearrangement joins TRBV11-2 to TRBJ2-2, with TRBD1 matching 7 bases. With V trimmed by 2 bases and J by 4 bases, 10 bases remained unmatched. CDR3 length: 17 amino acids. Per germline, CDR1 SGHAT and CDR2 FQNNGV. The CDR3 DNA sequence: TGTGCCAGCAGCTTATATTGGAACAGGGGCCCCACCGGGGAGCTGTTTTTT. Translated, it gives CASSLYWNRGPTGELFF.